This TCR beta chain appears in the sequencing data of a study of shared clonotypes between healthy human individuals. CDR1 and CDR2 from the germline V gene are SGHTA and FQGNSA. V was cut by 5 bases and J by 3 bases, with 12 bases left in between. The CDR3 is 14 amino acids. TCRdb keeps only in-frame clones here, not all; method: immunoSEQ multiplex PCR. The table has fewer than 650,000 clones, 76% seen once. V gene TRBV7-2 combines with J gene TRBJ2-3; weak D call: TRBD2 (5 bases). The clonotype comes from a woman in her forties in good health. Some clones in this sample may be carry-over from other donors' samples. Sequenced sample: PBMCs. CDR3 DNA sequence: TGTGCCAGCAGCAAACCAACTAGTACAGATACGCAGTATTTT. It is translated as CASSKPTSTDTQYF.